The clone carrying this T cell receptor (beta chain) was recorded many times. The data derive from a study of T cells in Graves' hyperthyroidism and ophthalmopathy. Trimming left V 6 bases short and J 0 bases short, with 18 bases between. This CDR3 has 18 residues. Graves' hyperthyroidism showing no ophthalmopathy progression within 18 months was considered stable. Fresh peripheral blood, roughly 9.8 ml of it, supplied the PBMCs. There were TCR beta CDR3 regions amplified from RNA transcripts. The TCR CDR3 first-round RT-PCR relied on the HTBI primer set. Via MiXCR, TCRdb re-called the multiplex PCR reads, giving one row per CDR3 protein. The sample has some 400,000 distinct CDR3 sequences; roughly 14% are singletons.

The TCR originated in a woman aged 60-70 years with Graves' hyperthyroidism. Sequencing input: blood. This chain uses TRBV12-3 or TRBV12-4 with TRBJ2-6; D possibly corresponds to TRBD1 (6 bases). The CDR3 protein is CASRGVPGAYSGANVLTF. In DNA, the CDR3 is TGTGCCAGCAGGGGGGTACCAGGGGCTTACTCTGGGGCCAACGTCCTGACTTTC.